The 6 T cell receptor beta chains reported below all come from one sample, sequenced in a study of T-cell reconstitution after alpha-beta-depleted transplantation in children. Unique molecular identifiers were used in preparing the TCRbeta library. TCRdb passed the PCR reads through MiXCR, listing each CDR3 protein once. The table lists a few thousand distinct CDR3 sequences, roughly 24% of them singletons, with less than 45% in the top ten. The sample in question was PBMCs, mostly from graft donor cells, obtained 60 days after TCRalphabeta/CD19-depleted stem cell transplant. Source of these receptors: a male patient between 2 and 10 years old who had a stem cell transplant for acute lymphoblastic leukemia, so the T cells may come from the graft donor.

This clonotype came up many times. One junction end disagrees with the germline gene, perhaps due to a read error. The chain combines TRBV7-9 with TRBJ2-1; tentatively, D is TRBD2 (6 bases). The CDR3 consists of 16 residues. Looked up from germline, CDR1 is SEHNR and CDR2 is FQNEAQ (reference sequence). The DNA for the CDR3 is TGTGCCAGCATCTTAATGCGTCTAGCGAGTTACAATGAGCAGTTCTTC. It encodes CASILMRLASYNEQFF.

The count of this clonotype is one. A much larger clone lies a single base off, so this may be a read error. V usage is TRBV5-1 and J usage is TRBJ2-5, with D uncertain. Germline CDR1 is SGHRS and CDR2 is YFSETQ. The CDR3 runs 15 residues. The CDR3 coding sequence is TGCGCCTGCAGCTTGGCCCCGACAATTCAAGAGACCCAGTACTTC. Amino acids: CACSLAPTIQETQYF.

This clonotype occurred many times. The chain employs TRBV7-9 and TRBJ1-2, with 10 bases lining up with TRBD1. V gave up 1 base and J gave up 7 bases; unmatched junction bases: 3. Germline CDR1 is SEHNR and CDR2 is FQNEAQ (reference sequence). CDR3 length equals 14 residues. The chain's CDR3 is CASSLGQGARGYTF. The CDR3 bases are TGTGCCAGCAGCTTAGGACAGGGGGCTCGTGGCTACACCTTC.

This chain uses TRBV29-1 with TRBJ2-7; maybe TRBD2 (5 bases). V was cut by 6 bases and J by 4 bases, with 13 bases left in between. The germline V gene has CDR1 SQVTM and CDR2 ANQGSEA. The CDR3 contains 12 residues. As DNA, the CDR3 is TGCAGCGTCCTAAGAGGGTATTACGAGCAGTACTTC. Its translation: CSVLRGYYEQYF.

This clonotype was seen repeatedly, ten times or more. This rearrangement joins TRBV7-9 to TRBJ1-2; a possible D gene is TRBD1 (6 bases). CDR3 length: 16 residues. V lost 1 base and J lost 2, with 14 bases in between. Germline V CDR1 and CDR2: SEHNR, FQNEAQ (reference sequence). The CDR3: CASSLDSSGTNYGYTF. The CDR3 nucleotides are TGTGCCAGCAGCTTAGATAGTTCGGGGACAAACTATGGCTACACCTTC. The full variable domain, with the rest looked up from reference TRBV7-9 and TRBJ1-2, is DTGVSQNPRHKITKRGQNVTFRCDPISEHNRLYWYRQTLGQGPEFLTYFQNEAQLEKSRLLSDRFSAERPKGSFSTLEIQRTEQGDSAMYLCASSLDSSGTNYGYTFGSGTRLTVV.

This clonotype has ten or more counts. The gene calls are TRBV4-1 and TRBJ2-2; D may be TRBD1 (6 bases). The CDR3 is 16 amino acids. The germline V and J ends were trimmed by 4 bases and 2 bases, with 14 bases remaining between them. From germline, CDR1 is MGHRA and CDR2 YSYEKL. This CDR3 reads CASSPRGFGNTGELFF. For the CDR3, the DNA is TGCGCCAGCAGCCCCAGGGGTTTCGGCAACACCGGGGAGCTGTTTTTT.